The entry that follows covers one T cell receptor (beta chain) sequence. The sample comes from a study of blood T cell repertoires in COVID-19. Study context: Researchers got acute and convalescent COVID-19 samples from the United States, Italy and Spain.

The CDR3 loop spans 14 amino acids. Losses at the gene ends were 0 bases for V and 7 bases for J; bases not matched to a gene: 3. Germline lookup yields CDR1 SGHTA and CDR2 FQGTGA. Authors' processing steps: How many nucleated cells were present was estimated from reference gene primer amplification. The protocol was immunoSEQ multiplex PCR, while the TCRdb copy is restricted to in-frame clones and leaves out a portion. V, J and clone size reflect that table, while D and trimming were determined from the DNA. The table records over 85,000 clones, about nine tenths of them present only once. Sequencing was done on a sample of peripheral blood. V gene TRBV7-3 combines with J gene TRBJ2-1; TRBD2 matches at 7 bases. The receptor comes from a woman older than 75 with acute or convalescent COVID-19. CDR3 amino acids: CASSLTGGLNEQFF. The CDR3 region has the DNA TGTGCCAGCAGCTTAACGGGAGGGTTGAATGAGCAGTTCTTC.